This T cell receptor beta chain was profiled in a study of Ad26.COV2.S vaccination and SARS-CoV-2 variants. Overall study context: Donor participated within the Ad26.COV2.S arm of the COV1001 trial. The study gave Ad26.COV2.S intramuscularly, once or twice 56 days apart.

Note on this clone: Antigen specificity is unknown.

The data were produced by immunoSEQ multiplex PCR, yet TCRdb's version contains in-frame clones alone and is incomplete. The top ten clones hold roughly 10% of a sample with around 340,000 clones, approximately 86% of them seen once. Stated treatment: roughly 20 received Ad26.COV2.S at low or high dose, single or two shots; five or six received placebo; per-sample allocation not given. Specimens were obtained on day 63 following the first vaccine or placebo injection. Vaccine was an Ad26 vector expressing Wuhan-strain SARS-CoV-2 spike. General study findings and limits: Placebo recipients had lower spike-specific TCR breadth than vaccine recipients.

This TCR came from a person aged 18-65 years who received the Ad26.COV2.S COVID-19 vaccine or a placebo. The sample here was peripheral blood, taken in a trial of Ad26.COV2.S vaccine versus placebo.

CDR3 sequence (DNA): TGCAGCGCACGTAGCTCTGGGGCCAACGTCCTGACTTTC. Protein sequence: CSARSSGANVLTF. The chain joins TRBV29-1 to TRBJ2-6; D ambiguous. The V gene's germline CDR1 is SQVTM and CDR2 ANQGSEA. This CDR3 has 13 residues. V was clipped by 7 bases and J by 0 bases, with 7 bases between them.